This TCR beta chain is from a study of T cell repertoires in cytomegalovirus infection. Study as a whole: Researchers turned to recently identified HLA-C-restricted CMV epitopes as well as well-studied HLA-B-restricted ones. Signatures in public TCR beta sequences pointed to both CMV infection and matching HLA type.

TCRdb re-derived calls from the reads in MiXCR, one entry per CDR3 protein. This sample carries 450,000 to 600,000 distinct CDR3 sequences, 33% of them seen once, and the ten largest clones take roughly 17%. The sample holds a few counts of this clonotype. Its antigen is still unknown. Study findings and constraints: CMV carriers with the relevant HLA were identified by cumulative public TCR beta family frequency.

This CDR3 has 14 residues. V gave up 2 bases and J gave up 1 base, with 8 bases separating them. The chain combines TRBV12-3 or TRBV12-4 with TRBJ1-1; D is ambiguous. The sample was cultured PBMCs, taken from culture after CMV antigen stimulation. The receptor was derived from a human donor in good health (CMV status not recorded). Some clones in this sample may be carry-over from other donors' samples. The CDR3 protein is CASSLFSPNTEAFF. Here the CDR3 DNA reads TGTGCCAGCAGTTTATTTTCCCCGAACACTGAAGCTTTCTTT.